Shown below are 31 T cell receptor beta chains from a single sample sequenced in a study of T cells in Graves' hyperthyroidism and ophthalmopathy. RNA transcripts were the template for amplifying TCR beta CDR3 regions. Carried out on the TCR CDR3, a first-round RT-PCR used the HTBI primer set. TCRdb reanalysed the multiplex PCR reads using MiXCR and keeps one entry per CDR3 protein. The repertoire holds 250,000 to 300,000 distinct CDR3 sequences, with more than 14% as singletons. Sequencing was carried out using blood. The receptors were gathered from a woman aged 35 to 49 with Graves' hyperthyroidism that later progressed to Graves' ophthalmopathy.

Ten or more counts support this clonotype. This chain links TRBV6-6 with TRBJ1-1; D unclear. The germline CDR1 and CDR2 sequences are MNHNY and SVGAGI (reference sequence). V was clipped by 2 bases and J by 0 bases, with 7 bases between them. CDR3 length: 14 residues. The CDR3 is CASSYPGMNTEAFF. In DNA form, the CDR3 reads TGTGCCAGCAGTTACCCGGGAATGAACACTGAAGCTTTCTTT.

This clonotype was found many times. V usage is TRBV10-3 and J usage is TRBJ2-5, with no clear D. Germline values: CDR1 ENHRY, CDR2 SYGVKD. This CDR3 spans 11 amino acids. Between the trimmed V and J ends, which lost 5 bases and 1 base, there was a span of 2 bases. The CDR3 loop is CAISSQETQYF. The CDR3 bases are TGTGCCATCAGTAGCCAAGAGACCCAGTACTTC.

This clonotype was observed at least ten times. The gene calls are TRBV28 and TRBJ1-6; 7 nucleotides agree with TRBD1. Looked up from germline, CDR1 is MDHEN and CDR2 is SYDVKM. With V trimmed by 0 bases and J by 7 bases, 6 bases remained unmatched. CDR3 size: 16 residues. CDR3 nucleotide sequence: TGTGCCAGCAGTTTATGGACAGGGAGCTCGAATTCACCCCTCCACTTT. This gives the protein CASSLWTGSSNSPLHF.

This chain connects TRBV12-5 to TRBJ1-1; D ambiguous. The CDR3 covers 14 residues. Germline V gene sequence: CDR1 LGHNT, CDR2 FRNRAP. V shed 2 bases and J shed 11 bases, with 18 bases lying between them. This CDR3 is CASGLFPGLQRAFF. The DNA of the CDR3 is TGTGCTAGTGGTTTGTTCCCCGGCCTTCAGCGGGCTTTCTTT.

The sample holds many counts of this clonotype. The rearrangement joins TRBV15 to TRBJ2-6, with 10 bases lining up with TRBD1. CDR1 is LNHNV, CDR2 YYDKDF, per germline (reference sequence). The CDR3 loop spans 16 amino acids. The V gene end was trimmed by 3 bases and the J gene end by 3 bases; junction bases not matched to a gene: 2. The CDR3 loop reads CATSSGQGGGANVLTF. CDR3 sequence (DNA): TGTGCCACCAGCAGTGGACAGGGGGGTGGGGCCAACGTCCTGACTTTC.

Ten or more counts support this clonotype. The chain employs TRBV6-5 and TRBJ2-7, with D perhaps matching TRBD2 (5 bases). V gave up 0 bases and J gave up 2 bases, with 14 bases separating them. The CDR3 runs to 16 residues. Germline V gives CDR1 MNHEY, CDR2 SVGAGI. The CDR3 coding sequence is TGTGCCAGCAGTTACTCGAAATTGCGGGCCACCTACGAGCAGTACTTC. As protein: CASSYSKLRATYEQYF.

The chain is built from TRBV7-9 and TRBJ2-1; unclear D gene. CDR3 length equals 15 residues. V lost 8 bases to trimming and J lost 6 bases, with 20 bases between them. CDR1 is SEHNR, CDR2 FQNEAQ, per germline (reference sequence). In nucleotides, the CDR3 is TGTGCCAGCCCCCCACGGAACCAGGCACGCAATGAGCAGTTCTTC. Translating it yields CASPPRNQARNEQFF.

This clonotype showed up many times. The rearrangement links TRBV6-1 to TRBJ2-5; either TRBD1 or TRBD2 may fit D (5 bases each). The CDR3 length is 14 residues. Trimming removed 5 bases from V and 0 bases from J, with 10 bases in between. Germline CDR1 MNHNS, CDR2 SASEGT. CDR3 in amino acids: CASSRGTNQETQYF. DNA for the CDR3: TGTGCCAGCAGTCGAGGGACCAACCAAGAGACCCAGTACTTC.

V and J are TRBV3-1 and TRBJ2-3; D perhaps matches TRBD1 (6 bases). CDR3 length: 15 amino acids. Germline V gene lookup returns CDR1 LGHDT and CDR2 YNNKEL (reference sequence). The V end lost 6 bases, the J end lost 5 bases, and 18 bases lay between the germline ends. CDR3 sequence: CASSSQVGAGDTQYF. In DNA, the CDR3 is TGTGCCAGCAGTTCCCAAGTGGGGGCGGGAGATACGCAGTATTTT.

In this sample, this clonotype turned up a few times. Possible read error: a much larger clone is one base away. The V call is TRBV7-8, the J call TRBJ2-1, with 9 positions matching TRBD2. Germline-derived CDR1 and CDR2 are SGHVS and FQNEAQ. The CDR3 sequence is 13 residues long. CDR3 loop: CAGSFSGSNEQFF. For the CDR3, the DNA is TGTGCCGGCAGCTTTAGCGGGAGCAATGAGCAGTTCTTC.

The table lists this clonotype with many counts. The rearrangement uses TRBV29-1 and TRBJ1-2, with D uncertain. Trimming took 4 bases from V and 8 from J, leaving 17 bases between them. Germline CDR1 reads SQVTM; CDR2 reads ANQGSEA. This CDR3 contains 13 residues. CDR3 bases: TGCAGCGTTGCGGTAGAAATCACTATGGGCTACACCTTC. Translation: CSVAVEITMGYTF.

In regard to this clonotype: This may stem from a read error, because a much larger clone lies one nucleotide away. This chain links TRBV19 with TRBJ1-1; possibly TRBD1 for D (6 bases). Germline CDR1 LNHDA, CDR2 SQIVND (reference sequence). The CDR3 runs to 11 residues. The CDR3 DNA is TGTGCCAGTGTCAGGGACACTGAAGCTTTATTT. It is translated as CASVRDTEALF.

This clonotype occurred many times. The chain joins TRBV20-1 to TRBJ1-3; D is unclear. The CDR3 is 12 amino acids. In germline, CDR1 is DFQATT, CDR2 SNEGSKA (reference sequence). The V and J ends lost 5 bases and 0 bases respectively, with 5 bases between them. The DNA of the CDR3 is TGCAGTGCTCCCCTCTCTGGAAACACCATATATTTT. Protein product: CSAPLSGNTIYF.

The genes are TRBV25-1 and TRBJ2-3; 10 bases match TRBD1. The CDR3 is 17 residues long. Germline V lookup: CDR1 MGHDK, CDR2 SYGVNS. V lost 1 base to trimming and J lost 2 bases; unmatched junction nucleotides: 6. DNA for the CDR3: TGTGCCAGCAGTGAATCCCGGGACAGGGGACACACAGATACGCAGTATTTT. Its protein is CASSESRDRGHTDTQYF.

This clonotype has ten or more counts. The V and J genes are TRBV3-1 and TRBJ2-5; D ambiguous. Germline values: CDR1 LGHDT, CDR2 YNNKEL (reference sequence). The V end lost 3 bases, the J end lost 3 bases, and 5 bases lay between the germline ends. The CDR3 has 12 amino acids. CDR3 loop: CASSQEEETQYF. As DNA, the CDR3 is TGTGCCAGCAGCCAGGAAGAAGAGACCCAGTACTTC.

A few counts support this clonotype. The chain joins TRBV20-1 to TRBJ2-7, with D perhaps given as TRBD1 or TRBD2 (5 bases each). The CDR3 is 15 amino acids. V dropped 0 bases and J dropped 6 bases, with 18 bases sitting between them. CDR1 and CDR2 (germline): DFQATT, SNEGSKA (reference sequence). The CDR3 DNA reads TGCAGTGCTAGAGAAAAGGGGCAGGACCGGGGCGAGCAGTACTTC. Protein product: CSAREKGQDRGEQYF.

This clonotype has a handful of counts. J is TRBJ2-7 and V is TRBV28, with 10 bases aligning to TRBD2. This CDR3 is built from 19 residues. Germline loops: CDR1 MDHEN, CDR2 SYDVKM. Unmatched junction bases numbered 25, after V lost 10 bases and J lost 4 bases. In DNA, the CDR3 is TGTGCCATCAGCAGCCAAGCCGCTAGCGGGAGATCTGTGTGGTACGAGCAGTACTTC. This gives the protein CAISSQAASGRSVWYEQYF. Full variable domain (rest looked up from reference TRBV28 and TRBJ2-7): DVKVTQSSRYLVKRTGEKVFLECVQDMDHENMFWYRQDPGLGLRLIYFSYDVKMKEKGDIPEGYSVSREKKERFSLILESASTNQTSMYLCAISSQAASGRSVWYEQYFGPGTRLTVT.

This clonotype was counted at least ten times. The CDR3 DNA sequence: TGCAGTGCTACAGAGGGGACAGGGTATGAGCAGTTCTTC. Protein: CSATEGTGYEQFF. The V call is TRBV20-1, the J call TRBJ2-1; 9 nucleotides match TRBD1. With V trimmed by 4 bases and J by 8 bases, 6 bases remained unmatched. This CDR3 comprises 13 residues. Germline CDR1 and CDR2: DFQATT and SNEGSKA (reference sequence).

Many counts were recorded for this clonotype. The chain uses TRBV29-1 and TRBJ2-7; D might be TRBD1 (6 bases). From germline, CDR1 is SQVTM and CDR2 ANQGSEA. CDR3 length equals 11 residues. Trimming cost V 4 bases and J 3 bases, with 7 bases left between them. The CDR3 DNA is TGCAGCGTTGTCAGGGGCTACGAGCAGTACTTC. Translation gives CSVVRGYEQYF.

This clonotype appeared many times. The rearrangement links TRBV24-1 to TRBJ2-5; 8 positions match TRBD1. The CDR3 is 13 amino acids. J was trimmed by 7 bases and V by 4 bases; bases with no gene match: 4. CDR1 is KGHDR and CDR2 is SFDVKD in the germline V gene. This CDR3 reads CATSELDRGTQYF. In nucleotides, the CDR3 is TGTGCCACCAGTGAACTTGACAGGGGGACCCAGTACTTC.

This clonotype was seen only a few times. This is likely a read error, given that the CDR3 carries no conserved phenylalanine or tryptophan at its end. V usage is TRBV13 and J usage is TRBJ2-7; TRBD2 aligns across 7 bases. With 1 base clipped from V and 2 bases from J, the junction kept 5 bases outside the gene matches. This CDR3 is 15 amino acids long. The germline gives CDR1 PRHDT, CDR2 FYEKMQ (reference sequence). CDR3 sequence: CASSLDSSGAYEQYL. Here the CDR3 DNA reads TGTGCCAGCAGCTTAGATTCCAGCGGGGCCTACGAGCAGTACCTC.

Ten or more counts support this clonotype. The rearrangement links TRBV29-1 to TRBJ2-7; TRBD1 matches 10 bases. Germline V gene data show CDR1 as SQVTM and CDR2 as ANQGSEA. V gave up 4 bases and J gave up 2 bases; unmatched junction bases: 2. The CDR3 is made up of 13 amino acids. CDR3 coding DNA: TGCAGCGTTGCCGGACAGGGGGCCTACGAGCAGTACTTC. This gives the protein CSVAGQGAYEQYF.

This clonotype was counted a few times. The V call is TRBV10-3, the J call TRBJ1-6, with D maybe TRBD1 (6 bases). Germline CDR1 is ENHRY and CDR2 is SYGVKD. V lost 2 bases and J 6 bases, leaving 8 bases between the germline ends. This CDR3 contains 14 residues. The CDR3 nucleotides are TGTGCCATCAGTGAGCACAGGGCTAATTCACCCCTCCACTTT. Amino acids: CAISEHRANSPLHF.

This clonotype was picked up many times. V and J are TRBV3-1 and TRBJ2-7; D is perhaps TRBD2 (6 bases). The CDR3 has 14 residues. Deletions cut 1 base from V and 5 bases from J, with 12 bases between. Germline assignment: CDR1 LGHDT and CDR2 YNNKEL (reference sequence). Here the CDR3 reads CASSQGAEGHEQYF. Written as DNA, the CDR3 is TGTGCCAGCAGCCAAGGGGCGGAGGGCCACGAGCAGTACTTC.

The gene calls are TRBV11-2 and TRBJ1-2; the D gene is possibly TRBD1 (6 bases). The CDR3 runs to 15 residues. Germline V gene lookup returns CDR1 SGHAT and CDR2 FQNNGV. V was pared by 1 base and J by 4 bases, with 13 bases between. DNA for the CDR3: TGTGCCAGCAGCTTAGTGGGGGGGCTCGCCTATGGCTACACCTTC. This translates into CASSLVGGLAYGYTF.

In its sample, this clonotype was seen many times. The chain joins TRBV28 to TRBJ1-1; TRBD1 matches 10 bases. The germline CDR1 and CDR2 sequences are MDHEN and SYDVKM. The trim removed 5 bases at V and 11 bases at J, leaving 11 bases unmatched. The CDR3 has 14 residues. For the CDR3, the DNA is TGTGCCAGCAGTGAAGACAGGGGGCACTTGAATGCTTTCTTT. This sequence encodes CASSEDRGHLNAFF.

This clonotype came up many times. The CDR3 loop is CASSLGTGENTIYF. The CDR3 DNA is TGTGCCAGCAGTTTGGGGACAGGCGAAAACACCATATATTTT. The chain couples TRBV28 to TRBJ1-3; 8 nucleotides agree with TRBD1. CDR1 is MDHEN and CDR2 is SYDVKM in the germline V gene. The CDR3 covers 14 residues. V was clipped by 3 bases and J by 6 bases; unmatched bases: 4.

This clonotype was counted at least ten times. The DNA for the CDR3 is TGTGCCACCTACACTCGGGGGAAAGGCACTGAAGCTTTCTTT. Translation gives CATYTRGKGTEAFF. The rearrangement uses TRBV2 and TRBJ1-1, with D perhaps matching TRBD1 (5 bases). Germline assignment: CDR1 SNHLY and CDR2 FYNNEI. The ends were cut back, 10 bases at V and 4 bases at J, with 19 bases in the middle. The CDR3 is 14 residues long.

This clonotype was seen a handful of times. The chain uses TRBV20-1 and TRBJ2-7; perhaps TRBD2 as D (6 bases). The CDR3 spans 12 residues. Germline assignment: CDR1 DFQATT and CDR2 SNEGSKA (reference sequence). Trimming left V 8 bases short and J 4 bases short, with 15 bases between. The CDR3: CSTSEGGYEQYF. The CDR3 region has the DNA TGCAGTACCTCGGAGGGTGGGTACGAGCAGTACTTC.

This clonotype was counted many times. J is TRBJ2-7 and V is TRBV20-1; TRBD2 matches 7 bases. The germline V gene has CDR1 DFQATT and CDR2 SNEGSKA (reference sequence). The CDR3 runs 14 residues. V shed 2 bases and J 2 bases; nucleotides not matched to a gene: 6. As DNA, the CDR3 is TGCAGTGCTAGACCCGGGGGGAGTACCTACGAGCAGTACTTC. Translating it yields CSARPGGSTYEQYF.

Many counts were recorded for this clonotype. In DNA form, the CDR3 reads TGCAGTGCTAGAGGTTGGGGACAGTTCTACAATGAGCAGTTCTTC. Translation gives CSARGWGQFYNEQFF. V and J are TRBV20-1 and TRBJ2-1; TRBD1 matches at 7 bases. CDR1 DFQATT and CDR2 SNEGSKA come from the germline V gene (reference sequence). The V and J ends lost 1 base and 3 bases, in that order; junction bases with no gene match: 6. The CDR3 covers 15 residues.